These T cell receptor beta chains were read from a single sample in a study of technical replicates of blood from a handful of donors. TCRdb keeps only in-frame clones here, not all; method: immunoSEQ multiplex PCR. The table records 65,000 to 80,000 clones, roughly 98% of them present only once. Material: T cells isolated from PBMCs. Receptors were obtained from a human donor in good health. Both conserved end residues are part of each CDR3. Each record gives: J gene, V gene, D gene, clone size, CDR3 DNA, CDR3 protein. A D gene is named only where the DNA matches it firmly. Only some rows state a clone size, as once, few, many or a class for expanded clones.

j_gene: TRBJ1-5; v_gene: TRBV15; d_gene: -; abundance: once; CDR3nt: TGTGCCACCAGCAGTACCAGGCAGCCCCAGCATTTT; CDR3aa: CATSSTRQPQHF
j_gene: TRBJ1-1; v_gene: TRBV11-2; d_gene: -; abundance: -; CDR3nt: TGTGCCAGCAGCTTAGATCTAGCAACGGTTCCTTTCTTT; CDR3aa: CASSLDLATVPFF
j_gene: TRBJ2-1; v_gene: TRBV28; d_gene: -; abundance: -; CDR3nt: TGTGCCAGCAGTTCGAGCAATGAGCAGTTCTTC; CDR3aa: CASSSSNEQFF
j_gene: TRBJ2-7; v_gene: TRBV15; d_gene: -; abundance: -; CDR3nt: TGTGCCACCAGCAGAGATTTCGGTCCTCAGTACTTC; CDR3aa: CATSRDFGPQYF
j_gene: TRBJ2-2; v_gene: TRBV29-1; d_gene: -; abundance: -; CDR3nt: TGCAGCGTGGATAAACAGGGTACCGGGGAGCTGTTTTTT; CDR3aa: CSVDKQGTGELFF
j_gene: TRBJ2-7; v_gene: TRBV27; d_gene: TRBD2; abundance: -; CDR3nt: TGTGCCAGCAGTTTATCGGGGGGAGGGAACTACGAGCAGTACTTC; CDR3aa: CASSLSGGGNYEQYF
j_gene: TRBJ1-2; v_gene: TRBV7-9; d_gene: -; abundance: -; CDR3nt: TGTGCCAGCAGCTTCGTAGATGGTATCTATGGCTACACCTTC; CDR3aa: CASSFVDGIYGYTF
j_gene: TRBJ2-7; v_gene: TRBV7-2; d_gene: -; abundance: -; CDR3nt: TGTGCCAGCAGCTTAGTCGGAGGGTCTCATTCCTACGAGCAGTACTTC; CDR3aa: CASSLVGGSHSYEQYF
j_gene: TRBJ2-1; v_gene: TRBV11-2; d_gene: -; abundance: -; CDR3nt: TGTGCCAGCAGCTTCTCCCGGGTCAGCTCCTACAATGAGCAGTTCTTC; CDR3aa: CASSFSRVSSYNEQFF
j_gene: TRBJ1-1; v_gene: TRBV15; d_gene: -; abundance: -; CDR3nt: TGTGCCACCGGAAACAGGGATAGGGTCACTGAAGCTTTCTTT; CDR3aa: CATGNRDRVTEAFF
j_gene: TRBJ2-5; v_gene: TRBV9; d_gene: TRBD1; abundance: -; CDR3nt: TGTGCCAGCAGCGGGAGATCGGGACAGGTAGGACAAGAGACCCAGTACTTC; CDR3aa: CASSGRSGQVGQETQYF
j_gene: TRBJ1-1; v_gene: TRBV9; d_gene: -; abundance: -; CDR3nt: TGTGCCAGCAGCGTAGGAATGGGGGCCACAAACACTGAAGCTTTCTTT; CDR3aa: CASSVGMGATNTEAFF
j_gene: TRBJ2-5; v_gene: TRBV7-3; d_gene: TRBD2; abundance: -; CDR3nt: TGTGCCAGCAGCTTCTCCGGACTAGCGGGAGTCGATGGGACCCAGTACTTC; CDR3aa: CASSFSGLAGVDGTQYF
j_gene: TRBJ1-2; v_gene: TRBV27; d_gene: TRBD1; abundance: -; CDR3nt: TGTGCCAGCAGTCCTGACAGGGCCTATGGCTACACCTTC; CDR3aa: CASSPDRAYGYTF
j_gene: TRBJ2-7; v_gene: TRBV27; d_gene: -; abundance: -; CDR3nt: TGTGCCAGCAGTTTGGGTCAGGGATCCTACGAGCAGTACTTC; CDR3aa: CASSLGQGSYEQYF
j_gene: TRBJ2-3; v_gene: TRBV28; d_gene: TRBD1; abundance: -; CDR3nt: TGTGCCAGCAGTTGGGACAGGGAAGACACAGATACGCAGTATTTT; CDR3aa: CASSWDREDTDTQYF
j_gene: TRBJ2-3; v_gene: TRBV19; d_gene: TRBD1; abundance: -; CDR3nt: TGTGCCAGTACGGACAGGGGGAGAGATACGCAGTATTTT; CDR3aa: CASTDRGRDTQYF
j_gene: TRBJ2-7; v_gene: TRBV7-4; d_gene: -; abundance: -; CDR3nt: TGTGCCAGCAGCCCCGGGACTTTTCACTACGAGCAGTACTTC; CDR3aa: CASSPGTFHYEQYF
j_gene: TRBJ2-7; v_gene: TRBV11-2; d_gene: -; abundance: once; CDR3nt: TGTGCCAGCAGCGGTGGCCCCTACGAGCAGTACTTC; CDR3aa: CASSGGPYEQYF
j_gene: TRBJ1-5; v_gene: TRBV5-8; d_gene: -; abundance: -; CDR3nt: TGTGCCAGCAGCCCGGCGGATCAGCCCCAGCATTTT; CDR3aa: CASSPADQPQHF
j_gene: TRBJ2-1; v_gene: TRBV7-2; d_gene: TRBD2; abundance: -; CDR3nt: TGTGCCAGCAGCTCACAAGGACTAGCGGGAGGATATGAGCAGTTCTTC; CDR3aa: CASSSQGLAGGYEQFF
j_gene: TRBJ1-2; v_gene: TRBV30; d_gene: -; abundance: -; CDR3nt: TGTGCCTGGAGCGGGGGATCTGGCTACACCTTC; CDR3aa: CAWSGGSGYTF
j_gene: TRBJ2-7; v_gene: TRBV9; d_gene: TRBD2; abundance: -; CDR3nt: TGTGCCAGCAGCGTAGGGGGACTAGCGGGAATCTACGAGCAGTACTTC; CDR3aa: CASSVGGLAGIYEQYF
j_gene: TRBJ2-5; v_gene: TRBV19; d_gene: -; abundance: -; CDR3nt: TGTGCCAGTAGTGTGGACACGGCCCGTGAGACCCAGTACTTC; CDR3aa: CASSVDTARETQYF
j_gene: TRBJ1-1; v_gene: TRBV18; d_gene: -; abundance: -; CDR3nt: TGTGCCAGCTCACCAGCTGACACAGGGGAAGCTTTCTTT; CDR3aa: CASSPADTGEAFF
j_gene: TRBJ1-2; v_gene: TRBV7-2; d_gene: TRBD1; abundance: once; CDR3nt: TGTGCCAGCAGCCGGACAGGGGGAAACTATGGCTACACCTTC; CDR3aa: CASSRTGGNYGYTF
j_gene: TRBJ1-5; v_gene: TRBV28; d_gene: -; abundance: -; CDR3nt: TGTGCCAGCAGGATGGGGGCAGCCAATCAGCCCCAGCATTTT; CDR3aa: CASRMGAANQPQHF
j_gene: TRBJ1-1; v_gene: TRBV4-2; d_gene: -; abundance: -; CDR3nt: TGTGCCAGCAGCGCAACAGGGTTGAACACTGAAGCTTTCTTT; CDR3aa: CASSATGLNTEAFF
j_gene: TRBJ2-3; v_gene: TRBV6-5; d_gene: TRBD2; abundance: -; CDR3nt: TGTGCCAGCAGCCTACTAGCGGGAGGGGCAGATACGCAGTATTTT; CDR3aa: CASSLLAGGADTQYF
j_gene: TRBJ2-3; v_gene: TRBV30; d_gene: TRBD2; abundance: -; CDR3nt: TGTGCCTGGAGTGTACCGACTAGCGGGTGGGATACGCAGTATTTT; CDR3aa: CAWSVPTSGWDTQYF
j_gene: TRBJ1-5; v_gene: TRBV28; d_gene: -; abundance: -; CDR3nt: TGTGCCAGCGGGGGGGGTCAGCCCCAGCATTTT; CDR3aa: CASGGGQPQHF
j_gene: TRBJ2-3; v_gene: TRBV19; d_gene: -; abundance: -; CDR3nt: TGTGCCAGTAGTATAGGCGGAACTAGCACAGATACGCAGTATTTT; CDR3aa: CASSIGGTSTDTQYF
j_gene: TRBJ1-5; v_gene: TRBV30; d_gene: -; abundance: -; CDR3nt: TGTGCCTGGAGTGGCGGGGGGTATCAGCCCCAGCATTTT; CDR3aa: CAWSGGGYQPQHF
j_gene: TRBJ2-2; v_gene: TRBV4-2; d_gene: TRBD2; abundance: -; CDR3nt: TGTGCCAGCAGCCTCGTGCTAGCGGGAACGACCGGGGAGCTGTTTTTT; CDR3aa: CASSLVLAGTTGELFF
j_gene: TRBJ2-1; v_gene: TRBV5-4; d_gene: -; abundance: -; CDR3nt: TGTGCCAGCGGGAGGTACTACAATGAGCAGTTCTTC; CDR3aa: CASGRYYNEQFF
j_gene: TRBJ1-1; v_gene: TRBV6-6; d_gene: -; abundance: once; CDR3nt: TGTGCCAGCGGGTGGACAGTAGAGAACACTGAAGCTTTCTTT; CDR3aa: CASGWTVENTEAFF
j_gene: TRBJ1-3; v_gene: TRBV6-5; d_gene: TRBD1; abundance: -; CDR3nt: TGTGCCAGCAGCCTCACAGGGGCTGGAAACACCATATATTTT; CDR3aa: CASSLTGAGNTIYF
j_gene: TRBJ1-5; v_gene: TRBV7-8; d_gene: -; abundance: once; CDR3nt: TGTGCCAGCAGCTTAAGGGTAGCGGTTCAGCCCCAGCATTTT; CDR3aa: CASSLRVAVQPQHF
j_gene: TRBJ2-2; v_gene: TRBV2; d_gene: TRBD2; abundance: -; CDR3nt: TGTGCCAGCACTGCTAGCGGGAGGAGTTTCGGGGAGCTGTTTTTT; CDR3aa: CASTASGRSFGELFF
j_gene: TRBJ2-1; v_gene: TRBV9; d_gene: -; abundance: -; CDR3nt: TGTGCCAGCAGCCCGACGGCGGCTCTCTTCAATGAGCAGTTCTTC; CDR3aa: CASSPTAALFNEQFF
j_gene: TRBJ2-5; v_gene: TRBV5-8; d_gene: -; abundance: -; CDR3nt: TGTGCCAGCAGCCCAACAGGGCCCCAAGAGACCCAGTACTTC; CDR3aa: CASSPTGPQETQYF
j_gene: TRBJ2-7; v_gene: TRBV7-6; d_gene: -; abundance: -; CDR3nt: TGTGCCAGCAGTCCAGCGGCGACTCTGTACGAGCAGTACTTC; CDR3aa: CASSPAATLYEQYF
j_gene: TRBJ1-2; v_gene: TRBV7-2; d_gene: TRBD1; abundance: -; CDR3nt: TGTGCCAGCAGCTTAAAAGGCTCGGGACAGTACTATGGCTACACCTTC; CDR3aa: CASSLKGSGQYYGYTF
j_gene: TRBJ1-4; v_gene: TRBV14; d_gene: -; abundance: -; CDR3nt: TGTGCCAGCAGACCAAGTTCGTCGGTTGAAAAACTGTTTTTT; CDR3aa: CASRPSSSVEKLFF
j_gene: TRBJ1-2; v_gene: TRBV5-3; d_gene: TRBD1; abundance: -; CDR3nt: TGTGCCAGAAGCTTGCACACAGGGGCCTATGGCTACACCTTC; CDR3aa: CARSLHTGAYGYTF
j_gene: TRBJ1-1; v_gene: TRBV30; d_gene: TRBD1; abundance: once; CDR3nt: TGTGCCTGGAGTAGGGGGGCAGGGGGCAGGTTGACTGAAGCTTTCTTT; CDR3aa: CAWSRGAGGRLTEAFF
j_gene: TRBJ2-2; v_gene: TRBV9; d_gene: TRBD1; abundance: -; CDR3nt: TGTGCCAGCAGCGTTAACAGGGGAGCCGGGGAGCTGTTTTTT; CDR3aa: CASSVNRGAGELFF
j_gene: TRBJ2-7; v_gene: TRBV28; d_gene: -; abundance: once; CDR3nt: TGTGCCAGCAGTTTACCCAGAGGTGGCTACGAGCAGTACTTC; CDR3aa: CASSLPRGGYEQYF
j_gene: TRBJ2-7; v_gene: TRBV14; d_gene: -; abundance: -; CDR3nt: TGTGCCAGCAGCCAAGCCCCGGACAGATTTAGCTCCTACGAGCAGTACTTC; CDR3aa: CASSQAPDRFSSYEQYF
j_gene: TRBJ1-4; v_gene: TRBV29-1; d_gene: -; abundance: -; CDR3nt: TGCAGCGTTGAAAGTGGGGCCGGTGAAAAACTGTTTTTT; CDR3aa: CSVESGAGEKLFF
j_gene: TRBJ2-1; v_gene: TRBV7-9; d_gene: -; abundance: once; CDR3nt: TGTGCCAGCAACTCGATACTACGTGACAATGAGCAGTTCTTC; CDR3aa: CASNSILRDNEQFF
j_gene: TRBJ2-1; v_gene: TRBV5-4; d_gene: -; abundance: -; CDR3nt: TGTGCCAGCAGCCACAGGGGAGGCTTCTACAATGAGCAGTTCTTC; CDR3aa: CASSHRGGFYNEQFF
j_gene: TRBJ2-2; v_gene: TRBV11-3; d_gene: -; abundance: -; CDR3nt: TGTGCCAGCAGCTTTTGGGGAGAGGGTAACACCGGGGAGCTGTTTTTT; CDR3aa: CASSFWGEGNTGELFF
j_gene: TRBJ2-1; v_gene: TRBV11-2; d_gene: TRBD2; abundance: -; CDR3nt: TGTGCCAGCAGCTTAAAAGCGGGAGTCTCCTACAATGAGCAGTTCTTC; CDR3aa: CASSLKAGVSYNEQFF
j_gene: TRBJ2-2; v_gene: TRBV9; d_gene: -; abundance: -; CDR3nt: TGTGCCAGCAGCGTATCGAGGACCGGGGAGCTGTTTTTT; CDR3aa: CASSVSRTGELFF